The 18 T cell receptor beta chains below come from one sample, sequenced in a study of Ad26.COV2.S vaccination and SARS-CoV-2 variants. This sample's treatment: around 19 received Ad26.COV2.S at low or high dose, single or two shots; 5 received placebo; per-sample allocation not given. Day 63 following the first vaccine or placebo injection was when the samples were taken. Profiling relied on immunoSEQ multiplex PCR, and the TCRdb table lists in-frame clones only, not all of them. Here the sample spans 330,000 or so clones, approximately 87% being singletons. The material was peripheral blood, obtained in a trial of Ad26.COV2.S vaccine versus placebo. These receptors were taken from a person aged 18-60 years who received the Ad26.COV2.S COVID-19 vaccine or a placebo.

V is TRBV19 and J is TRBJ1-1; TRBD1 is a possible D gene (5 bases). CDR1 is LNHDA and CDR2 is SQIVND in the germline V gene (reference sequence). Deletions cut 7 bases from V and 0 bases from J, with 24 bases between. The CDR3 is made up of 18 amino acids. CDR3 loop: CASTPERVTGGMNTEAFF. CDR3 bases: TGTGCCAGTACCCCCGAGAGGGTCACGGGGGGGATGAACACTGAAGCTTTCTTT.

The chain recombines TRBV6-2 or TRBV6-3 with TRBJ2-3; D perhaps matches TRBD2 (5 bases). The V end was cut by 5 bases, the J end by 3 bases, with 21 bases between. The CDR3 runs 17 residues. Germline-derived CDR1 and CDR2 are MNHEY and SVGEGT. CDR3 residues: CASSPAVLGLETDTQYF. In nucleotides, the CDR3 is TGTGCCAGCAGTCCCGCAGTTTTAGGACTCGAGACAGATACGCAGTATTTT.

V is TRBV7-8 and J is TRBJ2-7, with D hard to call. CDR3 length equals 14 residues. V shed 5 bases and J shed 5 bases, with 16 bases lying between them. CDR1 SGHVS and CDR2 FQNEAQ come from the germline V gene. DNA of the CDR3: TGTGCCAGCAGCCCCACTACTCTTTACCACGAGCAGTACTTC. Translated: CASSPTTLYHEQYF. Filled out from reference TRBV7-8 and TRBJ2-7, the complete variable domain reads GAGVSQSPRYKVAKRGQDVALRCDPISGHVSLFWYQQALGQGPEFLTYFQNEAQLDKSGLPSDRFFAERPEGSVSTLKIQRTQQEDSAVYLCASSPTTLYHEQYFGPGTRLTVT.

The chain recombines TRBV7-9 with TRBJ2-1; 7 bases fit TRBD1. Germline V gene lookup returns CDR1 SEHNR and CDR2 FQNEAQ (reference sequence). The CDR3 totals 15 residues. J was trimmed by 5 bases and V by 2 bases; bases with no gene match: 6. This CDR3 is CASSLFSGTDNEQFF. The CDR3 DNA follows: TGTGCCAGCAGCTTATTCTCCGGGACAGACAATGAGCAGTTCTTC.

This clone was seen just once. The chain combines TRBV19 with TRBJ1-4, with 9 bases fitting TRBD1. Germline V gene lookup returns CDR1 LNHDA and CDR2 SQIVND (reference sequence). Germline trimming cut 5 bases from V and 11 bases from J; bases unmatched to any gene: 6. The CDR3 is 13 residues long. The CDR3, as DNA: TGTGCCAGTAGTCCCACAGGGGGCGGGAAACTGTTTTTT. Protein: CASSPTGGGKLFF.

This clone appeared once. The rearrangement uses TRBV7-8 and TRBJ2-2; TRBD2 agrees at 10 bases. The CDR3 sequence is 17 residues long. Germline trimming cut 5 bases from V and 4 bases from J; bases unmatched to any gene: 10. Germline CDR1 and CDR2: SGHVS and FQNEAQ. CDR3 coding DNA: TGTGCCAGCAGCCCAGGGAGCGGGGGGGCCCGCACCGGGGAGCTGTTTTTT. Its translation: CASSPGSGGARTGELFF.

The V call is TRBV18, the J call TRBJ1-1; D is perhaps TRBD1 (5 bases). Germline CDR1 and CDR2: KGHSH and LQKENI. The CDR3 consists of 13 residues. Trimming pared 4 bases from V and 7 bases from J, leaving 13 bases between. CDR3 sequence reads: CASSLKGEVEAFF. In DNA, the CDR3 is TGTGCCAGCTCACTCAAAGGGGAGGTTGAAGCTTTCTTT. The variable domain in full, with the rest retrieved from reference TRBV18 and TRBJ1-1, is NAGVMQNPRHLVRRRGQEARLRCSPMKGHSHVYWYRQLPEEGLKFMVYLQKENIIDESGMPKERFSAEFPKEGPSILRIQQVVRGDSAAYFCASSLKGEVEAFFGQGTRLTVV.

The V gene is TRBV10-3, the J gene TRBJ1-5; D is perhaps TRBD1 (5 bases). The V gene's germline CDR1 is ENHRY and CDR2 SYGVKD. The CDR3 contains 14 residues. V gave up 1 base and J gave up 9 bases, with 13 bases separating them. CDR3 region: CAISEYQGVRPQHF. The CDR3 DNA reads as TGTGCCATCAGTGAGTATCAAGGGGTGAGGCCCCAGCATTTT.

The chain has TRBV6-6 and TRBJ1-1; D remains ambiguous. V was pared by 6 bases and J by 4 bases, with 15 bases between. Germline lookup yields CDR1 MNHNY and CDR2 SVGAGI (reference sequence). This CDR3 has 14 amino acids. CDR3 sequence reads: CASSRSQVATEAFF. The CDR3 region has the DNA TGTGCCAGCAGCCGATCCCAGGTGGCCACTGAAGCTTTCTTT.

V and J are TRBV4-1 and TRBJ2-7, with D perhaps TRBD1 or TRBD2 (5 bases each). CDR1 is MGHRA, CDR2 YSYEKL, per germline. The CDR3 runs 13 residues. The V end lost 4 bases, the J end lost 0 bases, and 7 bases lay between the germline ends. For the CDR3, the DNA is TGCGCCAGCAGCCGGGACCGCTCCTACGAGCAGTACTTC. Translated, it gives CASSRDRSYEQYF.

The V and J genes are TRBV7-9 and TRBJ2-7; D unresolved. V dropped 5 bases and J dropped 0 bases, with 11 bases sitting between them. The CDR3 totals 14 residues. Germline V CDR1 and CDR2: SEHNR, FQNEAQ (reference sequence). The chain's CDR3 is CASSKEPSSYEQYF. Here the CDR3 DNA reads TGTGCCAGCAGCAAGGAGCCTAGCTCCTACGAGCAGTACTTC.

The J gene is TRBJ2-1, the V gene TRBV7-9; D may be TRBD1 or TRBD2 (5 bases each). V was clipped by 1 base and J by 7 bases, with 8 bases between them. Germline V gives CDR1 SEHNR, CDR2 FQNEAQ (reference sequence). The CDR3 runs 13 residues. CDR3 sequence (DNA): TGTGCCAGCAGCTTAGATGGGGGTAATGAGCAGTTCTTC. This codes for CASSLDGGNEQFF. The full variable domain, with the rest looked up from reference TRBV7-9 and TRBJ2-1, is DTGVSQNPRHKITKRGQNVTFRCDPISEHNRLYWYRQTLGQGPEFLTYFQNEAQLEKSRLLSDRFSAERPKGSFSTLEIQRTEQGDSAMYLCASSLDGGNEQFFGPGTRLTVL.

The chain combines TRBV11-2 with TRBJ2-3, with a possible D match to TRBD1 (6 bases). There are 16 residues in the CDR3. Germline CDR1 and CDR2: SGHAT and FQNNGV. V dropped 6 bases and J dropped 6 bases, with 22 bases sitting between them. The CDR3 is CASRLDGGSGYDTQYF. The CDR3 bases are TGTGCCAGCAGACTAGATGGGGGCTCCGGTTACGATACGCAGTATTTT. Filled out from reference TRBV11-2 and TRBJ2-3, the complete variable domain reads EAGVAQSPRYKIIEKRQSVAFWCNPISGHATLYWYQQILGQGPKLLIQFQNNGVVDDSQLPKDRFSAERLKGVDSTLKIQPAKLEDSAVYLCASRLDGGSGYDTQYFGPGTRLTVL.

This sequence joins TRBV6-5 and TRBJ1-1, with 8 bases aligning to TRBD1. The CDR3 length is 15 residues. With 2 bases clipped from V and 3 bases from J, the junction kept 5 bases outside the gene matches. The V gene's germline CDR1 is MNHEY and CDR2 SVGAGI. The chain's CDR3 is CASSYGDRRDTEAFF. The CDR3 DNA reads TGTGCCAGCAGTTACGGGGACAGGCGAGACACTGAAGCTTTCTTT.

The gene calls are TRBV15 and TRBJ2-2; 7 nucleotides agree with TRBD1. Germline V gives CDR1 LNHNV, CDR2 YYDKDF (reference sequence). The CDR3 loop spans 15 amino acids. V gave up 0 bases and J gave up 4 bases; unmatched junction bases: 2. CDR3 loop: CATSRDGQATGELFF. CDR3 DNA sequence: TGTGCCACCAGCAGAGATGGACAGGCCACCGGGGAGCTGTTTTTT.

The chain is built from TRBV7-2 and TRBJ2-3; 9 bases line up with TRBD2. Germline V lookup: CDR1 SGHTA, CDR2 FQGNSA. V was pared by 5 bases and J by 6 bases, with 12 bases of the junction left unmatched. CDR3 size: 16 residues. CDR3 in DNA: TGTGCCAGCAGCACTACGAGCGGGAGGCAATCTGATACGCAGTATTTT. This encodes CASSTTSGRQSDTQYF.

This chain joins TRBV5-4 and TRBJ1-2; D is undetermined. This CDR3 comprises 15 residues. CDR1 and CDR2 from the germline V gene are SGHNT and YYREEE (reference sequence). Trimming removed 3 bases from V and 1 base from J, with 13 bases in between. CDR3 sequence: CASSSGSAVNYGYTF. CDR3 coding DNA: TGTGCCAGCAGCTCGGGATCTGCAGTTAACTATGGCTACACCTTC.

The gene calls are TRBV7-9 and TRBJ2-1; 10 positions match TRBD2. V lost 5 bases to trimming and J lost 8 bases; unmatched junction nucleotides: 9. The CDR3 has 15 amino acids. CDR1 and CDR2 from the germline V gene are SEHNR and FQNEAQ (reference sequence). CDR3 in DNA: TGTGCCAGCAGCCCAGCAGCGGGAGGGAGGGATGAGCAGTTCTTC. Protein product: CASSPAAGGRDEQFF.